A single sample gave rise to the 26 T cell receptor beta chains below, sequenced in a study of prognosis after radiotherapy for stage I lung cancer. The study amplified the TCR beta CDR3 region from genomic DNA. This amplification was carried out by two rounds of multiplex PCR. First-round PCR, the initial amplification, used primers specific to each TRBV and TRBJ gene. One entry per CDR3 protein, called by TCRdb with MiXCR from the multiplex PCR reads. The table records 31,000 or so distinct CDR3 sequences, 40% to 50% of them present only once. The specimen comprised PBMCs, sampled before or after stereotactic body radiation therapy (not recorded which). These receptors were collected from a donor at least 50 years old with non-small cell lung cancer.

This clonotype was detected ten times or more. The gene calls are TRBV29-1 and TRBJ1-4; unclear D gene. This CDR3 comprises 11 residues. Trimming stripped 4 bases from V and 4 bases from J, with 4 bases between. Germline CDR1 reads SQVTM; CDR2 reads ANQGSEA. The CDR3, as DNA: TGCAGCGTTGTTGTTAATGAAAAACTGTTTTTT. Its protein is CSVVVNEKLFF.

This clonotype has a count of ten or more. The CDR3 region has the DNA TGTGCCAGCTCACTATCCACAGGTACAGATACGCAGTATTTT. This gives the protein CASSLSTGTDTQYF. The V and J genes are TRBV18 and TRBJ2-3; the D gene is possibly TRBD1 (5 bases). The V and J ends lost 4 bases and 3 bases respectively, with 11 bases between them. Germline CDR1 and CDR2: KGHSH and LQKENI. CDR3 length: 14 residues.

This clonotype was observed at least ten times. The chain uses TRBV7-2 and TRBJ1-1, with D uncertain. Trimming took off 1 base at V and 2 bases at J, with 5 bases between the two ends. Germline lookup yields CDR1 SGHTA and CDR2 FQGNSA. This CDR3 comprises 13 residues. In DNA, the CDR3 is TGTGCCAGCAGCTTAGGACGTAACACTGAAGCTTTCTTT. Its protein product is CASSLGRNTEAFF.

Regarding this clonotype: With a far larger clone one base away, a read error is the likely cause. The rearrangement uses TRBV6-9 and TRBJ2-2; 10 bases match TRBD2. CDR3 size: 16 residues. J was trimmed by 7 bases and V by 4 bases; bases with no gene match: 9. The V gene's germline CDR1 is MNHGY and CDR2 SVAAGI. CDR3 DNA: TGTGCCAGCAGTTCACCTAGCGGGAGTATGGGCGGGGAGCTGTTTTTT. Its translation is CASSSPSGSMGGELFF.

The CDR3 protein is CDTTSSGGVGVGEQYF. Here the CDR3 DNA reads TGTGACACTACCTCCAGTGGGGGCGTCGGCGTGGGTGAGCAGTACTTC. The chain carries TRBV6-1 and TRBJ2-7; D is possibly TRBD1 (6 bases). The CDR3 runs 16 residues. Germline V CDR1 and CDR2: MNHNS, SASEGT.

This clonotype appeared many times. The chain combines TRBV12-3 or TRBV12-4 with TRBJ1-1, with 7 bases aligning to TRBD1. The CDR3 has 15 amino acids. The trim removed 4 bases at V and 5 bases at J, leaving 10 bases unmatched. The CDR3 region is CASSSRGGVGTEAFF. For the CDR3, the DNA is TGTGCCAGCAGTTCTAGAGGGGGCGTGGGGACTGAAGCTTTCTTT.

As regards this clonotype: This may arise from a read error, as a much more abundant clone is one base away. The chain employs TRBV6-9 and TRBJ2-4, with unresolved D. Trimming pared 7 bases from V and 3 bases from J, leaving 19 bases between. CDR3 size: 16 residues. Germline V gene data show CDR1 as MNHGY and CDR2 as SVAAGI. DNA of the CDR3: TGTGCCAGCATTTACGGTGGGTCGTTAGGCAAAAACATTCAGTACTTC. Amino acids: CASIYGGSLGKNIQYF.

Note on this clonotype: In this CDR3 the conserved last residue, phenylalanine or tryptophan, is missing, so a read error is likely. This sequence joins TRBV11-2 and TRBJ2-1, with a weak D call TRBD2 (5 bases). The CDR3 is 17 amino acids. V dropped 7 bases and J dropped 2 bases, with 21 bases sitting between them. CDR1 and CDR2 from the germline V gene are SGHAT and FQNNGV. The CDR3 nucleotides read TGTGCCAGCATCCTCCGGGCCCTGGCGGAGGCCTACAATGAGCAGTTCTTA. It yields the protein CASILRALAEAYNEQFL.

This clonotype was seen repeatedly, ten times or more. The chain joins TRBV28 to TRBJ1-2, with D perhaps TRBD1 (6 bases). Trimming left V 2 bases short and J 5 bases short, with 12 bases between. CDR1 is MDHEN, CDR2 SYDVKM, per germline. This CDR3 region has 14 residues. DNA of the CDR3: TGTGCCAGCAGTTTAACCGGACAGATTTATGGCTACACCTTC. Translating it yields CASSLTGQIYGYTF.

Remarks on this clonotype: A read error is the likely source, as a far larger clone sits one nucleotide away. The chain combines TRBV6-5 with TRBJ2-1; D gene unclear. The germline CDR1 and CDR2 sequences are MNHEY and SVGAGI. V was cut by 8 bases and J by 8 bases, with 19 bases left in between. This CDR3 is built from 14 residues. For the CDR3, the DNA is TGTGCCAGCGGTGACTCGGAAGGGTTGGATGAGCAGTTCTTC. Its protein is CASGDSEGLDEQFF.

Comments on this clonotype: A much larger clonotype is one base distant, so this may be a read error. The chain is built from TRBV20-1 and TRBJ2-5; TRBD2 matches 8 bases. Germline CDR1 DFQATT, CDR2 SNEGSKA (reference sequence). The CDR3 covers 13 residues. The CDR3 sequence: CSGDREGSSTQYF. CDR3 nucleotide sequence: TGCAGCGGGGACCGGGAGGGATCGTCGACCCAGTACTTC.

This clonotype was counted at least ten times. V usage is TRBV27 and J usage is TRBJ1-2; 9 nucleotides align to TRBD1. With V trimmed by 4 bases and J by 6 bases, 6 bases remained unmatched. Germline V gene sequence: CDR1 MNHEY, CDR2 SMNVEV (reference sequence). The CDR3 runs to 14 residues. CDR3 sequence: CASSSLQGADGYTF. CDR3 sequence (DNA): TGTGCCAGCAGTTCCCTACAGGGGGCGGATGGCTACACCTTC.

Remarks on this clonotype: At one end, the junction sequence differs from germline, possibly due to a read error. This chain links TRBV7-9 with TRBJ2-3; the D gene is possibly TRBD2 (5 bases). Germline CDR1 SEHNR, CDR2 FQNEAQ (reference sequence). The CDR3 loop spans 16 amino acids. The CDR3 DNA is TGTGCCAGCATCTTAGGACTCCATGGTGCCACAGATACGCAGTATTTT. Amino acids: CASILGLHGATDTQYF.

The chain couples TRBV6-2 or TRBV6-3 to TRBJ1-5; D remains ambiguous. The V end was cut by 6 bases, the J end by 4 bases, with 16 bases between. The CDR3 loop spans 15 amino acids. CDR1 and CDR2 (germline): MNHEY, SVGEGT. The CDR3 loop is CASREQRLGNQPQHF. As DNA, the CDR3 is TGTGCCAGCAGGGAACAGAGGTTGGGAAATCAGCCCCAGCATTTT.

The chain combines TRBV4-1 with TRBJ2-1, with D possibly being TRBD1 or TRBD2 (5 bases each). Germline-derived CDR1 and CDR2 are MGHRA and YSYEKL. The CDR3 extends over 15 amino acids. V lost 4 bases to trimming and J lost 9 bases, with 19 bases between them. CDR3 residues: CASSPREWSGREQFF. CDR3 nucleotide sequence: TGCGCCAGCAGCCCAAGGGAGTGGTCAGGGCGTGAGCAGTTCTTC.

This clonotype occurred once. J is TRBJ1-5 and V is TRBV20-1; D is perhaps TRBD1 (6 bases). Deletions cut 6 bases from V and 4 bases from J, with 13 bases between. The CDR3 has 13 amino acids. Looked up from germline, CDR1 is DFQATT and CDR2 is SNEGSKA (reference sequence). For the CDR3, the DNA is TGCAGTGCGCCCCAGGGGATGAATCAGCCCCAGCATTTT. It translates to CSAPQGMNQPQHF.

The chain links TRBV6-9 to TRBJ2-4; weak D call: TRBD1 (7 bases). CDR1 is MNHGY and CDR2 is SVAAGI in the germline V gene. With 3 bases removed from V and 3 bases from J, the gap between germline ends came to 18 bases. The CDR3 is 17 residues long. DNA of the CDR3: TGTGCCAGCAGTTACGGCGGAGGGGGCTATTGCAAAAACATTCAGTACTTC. It translates to CASSYGGGGYCKNIQYF.

Note on this clonotype: This sequence may be a read error, since a much larger clone differs from it by one base. The rearrangement links TRBV20-1 to TRBJ2-5, with TRBD2 identical over 8 bases. Germline V gene data show CDR1 as DFQATT and CDR2 as SNEGSKA (reference sequence). The CDR3 totals 13 residues. The CDR3 DNA sequence: TGCAGCGGGGACCGGGAGGGATCGGAGACCCAGTACTTC. This gives the protein CSGDREGSETQYF.

This chain joins TRBV7-3 and TRBJ1-2; no reliable D call. This CDR3 comprises 15 residues. Germline V lookup: CDR1 SGHTA, CDR2 FQGTGA. Trimming took 4 bases from V and 7 from J, leaving 19 bases between them. In nucleotides, the CDR3 is TGTGCCAGCAGCTCGTTAGCGGGAGGTTCGGGTGGCTACACCTTC. It specifies CASSSLAGGSGGYTF.

This clonotype was counted ten times or more. This chain connects TRBV11-3 to TRBJ2-7; D may be TRBD2 (5 bases). The length of the CDR3 is 14 residues. V was pared by 0 bases and J by 9 bases, with 15 bases between. Germline V lookup: CDR1 SGHNT, CDR2 YENEEA. CDR3 region: CASSLEHGSRVQYF. As DNA, the CDR3 is TGTGCCAGCAGCTTAGAACACGGGTCGAGGGTGCAGTACTTC.

Details on this clonotype: This probably arose from a read error, given a far larger clone one base away. The chain carries TRBV6-9 and TRBJ1-1, with D possibly TRBD1 on 5 matching bases. This CDR3 comprises 16 residues. Germline loops: CDR1 MNHGY, CDR2 SVAAGI. The V end lost 4 bases, the J end lost 6 bases, and 21 bases lay between the germline ends. CDR3 loop: CASSCSDVGQRAEAFF. CDR3 DNA sequence: TGTGCCAGCAGTTGCTCGGACGTGGGGCAGAGGGCTGAAGCTTTCTTT.

The J gene is TRBJ2-7, the V gene TRBV19, with 8 nucleotides matching TRBD2. This CDR3 contains 15 residues. V lost 4 bases to trimming and J lost 3 bases; unmatched junction nucleotides: 8. Germline V gene sequence: CDR1 LNHDA, CDR2 SQIVND (reference sequence). The CDR3 protein is CASSTLAGSGYEQYF. CDR3 nucleotide sequence: TGTGCCAGTAGTACCTTAGCGGGATCGGGCTACGAGCAGTACTTC.

The chain couples TRBV4-2 to TRBJ2-7; possibly TRBD1 or TRBD2 for D (5 bases each). From germline, CDR1 is LGHNA and CDR2 YNFKEQ. V lost 0 bases and J lost 0, with 9 bases in between. The CDR3 runs to 15 residues. CDR3 coding DNA: TGTGCCAGCAGCCAAGAAGCGGACACCTCCTACGAGCAGTACTTC. This sequence encodes CASSQEADTSYEQYF.

This clonotype was picked up many times. The chain couples TRBV9 to TRBJ1-6, with no clear D. CDR1 SGDLS and CDR2 YYNGEE come from the germline V gene. V lost 0 bases and J 1 base, leaving 11 bases between the germline ends. The CDR3 loop spans 17 amino acids. The CDR3 loop is CASSVGQLRSYNSPLHF. In DNA form, the CDR3 reads TGTGCCAGCAGCGTAGGACAACTCAGGTCCTATAATTCACCCCTCCACTTT.

Concerning this clonotype: A read error is the likely source, as a far larger clone sits one nucleotide away. This chain links TRBV11-2 with TRBJ2-1; no firm D call. The germline V gene has CDR1 SGHAT and CDR2 FQNNGV. This CDR3 has 11 amino acids. This chain's CDR3 is CASSLEAELFF. The CDR3 bases are TGTGCCAGCAGCTTAGAGGCGGAGCTGTTCTTC.

This clonotype appeared many times. The CDR3 sequence: CASSHNAPGSDTQYF. In nucleotides, the CDR3 is TGTGCCAGCAGCCACAATGCCCCAGGGTCAGATACGCAGTATTTT. The rearrangement links TRBV7-2 to TRBJ2-3, with D possibly matching TRBD1 (5 bases). Trimming shortened V by 5 bases and J by 4 bases, and 16 bases separated the two germline ends. CDR3 length equals 15 residues. Germline-derived CDR1 and CDR2 are SGHTA and FQGNSA.